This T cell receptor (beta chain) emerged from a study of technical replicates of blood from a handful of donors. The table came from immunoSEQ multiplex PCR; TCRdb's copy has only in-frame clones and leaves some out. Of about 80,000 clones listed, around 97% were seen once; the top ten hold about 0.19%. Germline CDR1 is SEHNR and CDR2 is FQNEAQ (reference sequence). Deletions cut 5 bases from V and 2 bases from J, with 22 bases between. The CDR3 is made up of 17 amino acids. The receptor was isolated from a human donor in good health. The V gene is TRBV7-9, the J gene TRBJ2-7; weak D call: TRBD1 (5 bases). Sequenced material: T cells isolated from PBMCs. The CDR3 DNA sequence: TGTGCCAGCAGCACCGGCATGTGGGGCAGCAGGGCCTACGAGCAGTACTTC. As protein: CASSTGMWGSRAYEQYF.